This TCR beta chain was captured in a study of cytomegalovirus exposure and HLA in healthy donors. The study's findings and limits: In a later analysis, most CMV-associated TCR beta chains appeared HLA-restricted.

The CDR3 sequence is 15 residues long. Germline CDR1 reads MNHNS; CDR2 reads SASEGT. The V end was cut by 3 bases, the J end by 6 bases, with 14 bases between. Note on this clone: No antigen is known for it.

This PCR relied on a set of 60 Vbeta primers and 13 Jbeta primers. The protocol was immunoSEQ multiplex PCR, while the TCRdb copy is restricted to in-frame clones and leaves out a portion. Here the sample spans about 160,000 clones, 85% being singletons. The receptor was derived from a boy between 2 and 15 years old in good health and CMV-seronegative. The material sequenced was PBMCs. This sequence joins TRBV6-1 and TRBJ2-2; TRBD2 might be the D (5 bases). CDR3 coding DNA: TGTGCCAGCAGTGAGCCTTCGGGGTCTCCCGGGGAGCTGTTTTTT. Translating gives CASSEPSGSPGELFF.